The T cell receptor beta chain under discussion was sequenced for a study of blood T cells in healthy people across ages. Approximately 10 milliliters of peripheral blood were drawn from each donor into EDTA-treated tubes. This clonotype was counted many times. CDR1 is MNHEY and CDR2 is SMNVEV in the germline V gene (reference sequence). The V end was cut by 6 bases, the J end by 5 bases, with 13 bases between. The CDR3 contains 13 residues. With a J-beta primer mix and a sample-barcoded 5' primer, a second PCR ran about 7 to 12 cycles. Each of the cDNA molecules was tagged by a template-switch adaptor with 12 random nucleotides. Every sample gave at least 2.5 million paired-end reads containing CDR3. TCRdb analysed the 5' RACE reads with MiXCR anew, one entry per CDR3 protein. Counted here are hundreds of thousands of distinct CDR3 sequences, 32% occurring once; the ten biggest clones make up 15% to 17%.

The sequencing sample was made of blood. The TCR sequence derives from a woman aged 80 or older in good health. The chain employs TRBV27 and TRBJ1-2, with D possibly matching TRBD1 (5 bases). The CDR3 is CASRRGLEYGYTF. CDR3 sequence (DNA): TGTGCCAGCAGACGGGGGTTAGAATATGGCTACACCTTC.